This TCR beta chain was documented in a study of shared clonotypes between healthy human individuals. Donors comprised only Caucasian adults living in Nashville, Tennessee. V lost 2 bases and J lost 3, with 11 bases in between. CDR1 is SGHTA, CDR2 FQGNSA, per germline. This CDR3 has 14 residues. Evenly divided among several immunoSEQ plates was the genomic DNA of each subset. The sorted-subset replicate PCRs were given roughly 200 ng DNA, which is roughly 30,000 T cell genomes. Method: immunoSEQ multiplex PCR; TCRdb's copy keeps in-frame clones and lacks some. The sample contains 2 million to 2.5 million clones, more than 85% of which appear only once.

The rearrangement uses TRBV7-2 and TRBJ2-7; D unresolved. Sequenced: naive CD4+ T cells from PBMCs. As for subset: CD45RA+ positively selected. The receptor was isolated from a young man in good health. Some clones in this sample may be carry-over from other donors' samples. The CDR3 region has the DNA TGTGCCAGCAGCTTAATTAGGCTCAACTACGAGCAGTACTTC. This translates into CASSLIRLNYEQYF.